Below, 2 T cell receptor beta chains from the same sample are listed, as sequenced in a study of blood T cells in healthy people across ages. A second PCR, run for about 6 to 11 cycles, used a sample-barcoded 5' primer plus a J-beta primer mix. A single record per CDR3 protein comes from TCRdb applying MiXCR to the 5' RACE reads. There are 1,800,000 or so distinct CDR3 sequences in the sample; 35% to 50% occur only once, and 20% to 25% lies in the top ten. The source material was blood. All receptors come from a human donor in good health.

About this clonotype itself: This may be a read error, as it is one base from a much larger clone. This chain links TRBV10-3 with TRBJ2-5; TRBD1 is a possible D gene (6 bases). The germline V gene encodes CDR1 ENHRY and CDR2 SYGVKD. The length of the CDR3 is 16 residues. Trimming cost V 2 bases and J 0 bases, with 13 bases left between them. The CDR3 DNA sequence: TGTGCCATCAGTGAGCCAAGGACAGCCGACCAAGAGACCCAGTACTTC. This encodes CAISEPRTADQETQYF.

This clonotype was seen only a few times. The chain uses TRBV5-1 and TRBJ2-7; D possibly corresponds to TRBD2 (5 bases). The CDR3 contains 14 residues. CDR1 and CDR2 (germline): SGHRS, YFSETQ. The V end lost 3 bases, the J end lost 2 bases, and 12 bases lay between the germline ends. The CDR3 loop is CASSSGLSAYEQYF. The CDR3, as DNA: TGCGCCAGCAGCTCCGGACTTTCCGCCTACGAGCAGTACTTC.